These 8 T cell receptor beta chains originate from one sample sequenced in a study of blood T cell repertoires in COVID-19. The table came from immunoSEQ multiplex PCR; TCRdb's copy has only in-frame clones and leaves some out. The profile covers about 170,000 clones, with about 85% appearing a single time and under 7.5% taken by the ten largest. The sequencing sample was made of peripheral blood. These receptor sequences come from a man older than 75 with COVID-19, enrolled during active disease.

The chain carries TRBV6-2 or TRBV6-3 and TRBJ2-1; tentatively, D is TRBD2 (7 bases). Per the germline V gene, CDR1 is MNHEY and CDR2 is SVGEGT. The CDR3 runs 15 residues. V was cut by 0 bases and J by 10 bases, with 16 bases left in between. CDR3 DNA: TGTGCCAGCAGTTACTCGAGTAGAGGGGGGGACGAGCAGTTCTTC. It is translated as CASSYSSRGGDEQFF.

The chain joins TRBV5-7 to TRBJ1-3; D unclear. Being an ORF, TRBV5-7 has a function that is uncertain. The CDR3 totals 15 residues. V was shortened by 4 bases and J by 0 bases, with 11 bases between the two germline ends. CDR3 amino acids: CASSPGESSGNTIYF. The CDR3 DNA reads TGTGCCAGCAGCCCCGGAGAGAGCTCTGGAAACACCATATATTTT.

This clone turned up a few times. The CDR3 region has the DNA TGTGCCAGCAGCCTTGACATGTCGTTCACTGAAGCTTTCTTT. As protein: CASSLDMSFTEAFF. The gene calls are TRBV7-9 and TRBJ1-1; unclear D gene. The V end was cut by 5 bases, the J end by 4 bases, with 14 bases between. Germline V lookup: CDR1 SEHNR, CDR2 FQNEAQ (reference sequence). The CDR3 loop spans 14 amino acids.

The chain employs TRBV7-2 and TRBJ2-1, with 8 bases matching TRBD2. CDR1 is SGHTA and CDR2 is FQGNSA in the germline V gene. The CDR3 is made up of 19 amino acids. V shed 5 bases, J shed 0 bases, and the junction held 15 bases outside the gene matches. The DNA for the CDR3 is TGTGCCAGCAGCCGGCGCCGGGGGGGGGACCCGAGCTCCTACAATGAGCAGTTCTTC. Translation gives CASSRRRGGDPSSYNEQFF.

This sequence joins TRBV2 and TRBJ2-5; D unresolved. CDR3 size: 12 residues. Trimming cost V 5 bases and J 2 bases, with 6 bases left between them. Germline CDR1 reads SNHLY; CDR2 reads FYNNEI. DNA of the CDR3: TGTGCCAGCAGTAGCGTGCAAGAGACCCAGTACTTC. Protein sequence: CASSSVQETQYF.

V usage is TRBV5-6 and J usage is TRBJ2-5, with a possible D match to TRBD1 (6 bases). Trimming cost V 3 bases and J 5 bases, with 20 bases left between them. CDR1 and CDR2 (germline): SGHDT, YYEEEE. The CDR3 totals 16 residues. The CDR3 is CASSSFLEQGRETQYF. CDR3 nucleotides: TGTGCCAGCAGCTCATTCCTGGAGCAGGGGCGCGAGACCCAGTACTTC.

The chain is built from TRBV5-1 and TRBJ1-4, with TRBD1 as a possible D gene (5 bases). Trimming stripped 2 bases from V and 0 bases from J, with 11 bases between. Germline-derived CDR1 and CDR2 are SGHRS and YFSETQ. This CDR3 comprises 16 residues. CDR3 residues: CASSFAQGSTNEKLFF. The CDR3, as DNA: TGCGCCAGCAGCTTCGCCCAGGGTTCAACTAATGAAAAACTGTTTTTT.

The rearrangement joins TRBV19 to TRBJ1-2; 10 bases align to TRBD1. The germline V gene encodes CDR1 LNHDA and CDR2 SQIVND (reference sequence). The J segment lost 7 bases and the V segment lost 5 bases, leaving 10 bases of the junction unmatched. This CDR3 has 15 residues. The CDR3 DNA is TGTGCCAGTAGTTCACCGGGGACAGGGGCCTTTGGCTACACCTTC. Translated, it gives CASSSPGTGAFGYTF. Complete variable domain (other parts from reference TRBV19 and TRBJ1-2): DGGITQSPKYLFRKEGQNVTLSCEQNLNHDAMYWYRQDPGQGLRLIYYSQIVNDFQKGDIAEGYSVSREKKESFPLTVTSAQKNPTAFYLCASSSPGTGAFGYTFGSGTRLTVV.